This T cell receptor (beta chain) was sequenced for a study of T cell changes during pregnancy in multiple sclerosis. The germline CDR1 and CDR2 sequences are SGHTA and FQGNSA. The CDR3 has 12 amino acids. Trimming left V 1 base short and J 5 bases short, with 6 bases between. Only in-frame clones appear in the TCRdb table, and some are missing; sequencing was by immunoSEQ multiplex PCR. This sample has roughly 69,000 clones, with around nine tenths found just once. The sample was CD4+ T cells from peripheral blood mononuclear cells, taken in the third trimester of pregnancy. The chain employs TRBV7-2 and TRBJ2-7; D is uncertain. This TCR was sampled from a female donor in good health, enrolled as a control in a pregnancy study. CDR3 loop: CASSLDLHEQYF. The CDR3 nucleotides read TGTGCCAGCAGCTTAGATCTCCACGAGCAGTACTTC.